The TCR beta chain described here comes from a study of CD8 T cells in Susac syndrome. Study results and limitations: As the study acknowledged, the number of individuals who were part of its TCR sequencing and HLA analysis was relatively small.

Germline CDR1 SGHTA, CDR2 FQGNSA. Trimming cost V 2 bases and J 3 bases, with 12 bases left between them. The CDR3 consists of 15 residues. RNA in amounts of roughly 0.45 to 1 ug was reverse transcribed with random hexamers. Amplification of TCR beta CDR3 used immunoSEQ multiplex PCR across 54 Vbeta and 13 Jbeta. Each CDR3 protein gets one entry after TCRdb re-called the immunoSEQ multiplex PCR reads with MiXCR. The profile shows about 160,000 distinct CDR3 sequences, roughly 94% of them singletons. High-throughput TCR beta sequencing covered peripheral CD8+ and CD4+ T cells. TEMRA cells were FACS-enriched, unlike CD8+ and CD4+ T cells, which were negatively isolated. For this clonotype: As yet, its antigen is unknown.

The rearrangement uses TRBV7-2 and TRBJ2-3, with D maybe TRBD1 (6 bases). The source material was CD4+ T cells from PBMCs. This clonotype was obtained from a human donor with multiple sclerosis. CDR3 coding DNA: TGTGCCAGCAGCTTAATGGGCAGGGGAACAGATACGCAGTATTTT. This translates into CASSLMGRGTDTQYF. Based on the CDR3 plus reference TRBV7-2 and TRBJ2-3, the full variable domain is GAGVSQSPSNKVTEKGKDVELRCDPISGHTALYWYRQSLGQGLEFLIYFQGNSAPDKSGLPSDRFSAERTGGSVSTLTIQRTQQEDSAVYLCASSLMGRGTDTQYFGPGTRLTVL.